The subject of this entry is one T cell receptor beta chain. What antigen it recognizes has not been identified. No much larger clonotype is one base removed from it; base qualities were not supplied. The data originate from a study of cytomegalovirus exposure and HLA in healthy donors (dated by TCRdb to 2017 to 2019). Regarding the study in general: According to an earlier analysis of 587 of the donors, 200 million or so T cells yielded over 100 million unique TCR beta sequences and approximately 280 Gb of sequence data. Rather than using new phenotypic data, the later analysis identified candidate immune exposures from TCR beta sequences and from how often those sequences occurred across donors. The aim of the study was to test whether cataloging public T cell receptors could identify signatures of past pathogen exposure. Roughly five DR-DQ haplotypes were handled as single units for association and clustering because linkage in the cohort was strong. On average, over 200,000 unique TCR beta nucleotide sequences were sequenced per donor among fewer than 500 genotyped donors of the cohort, with roughly a sixth of those sequences being non-productive. Donor age, sex, ethnicity and CMV serostatus were collected together with the repertoire data. HLA typing included class I and class II loci at four-digit resolution. A later analysis re-examined previously published TCR beta repertoires from hundreds of donors and added high-resolution HLA genotyping to investigate patterns of TCR occurrence. A separate validation cohort of some 130 different subjects was used in addition to the 666-subject first cohort. A later genetic analysis took genome-wide SNP genotypes for about three fifths of the roughly 700 donors and used that subset as a discovery cohort. Typing coverage varied by locus: 629-630 donors for A, B, C, DRB1 and DQB1; roughly 500 for DQA1; some 610 for DPA1; under 490 for DPB1. The genetic ancestry cluster associated with self-reported Caucasian donors included about 81% of the approximately 410 genotyped donors. An early release covering around 630 HLA-typed donors comprised about 310 gigabases of sequencing data and roughly 85 million unique TCR sequences. In an earlier analysis of roughly 540 of the donors, high-throughput TCR beta sequencing was used to judge whether each TCR beta V gene segment behaved as functional or pseudogenic. The study combined high-throughput TCR immunosequencing, statistical association of individual TCRs with disease status, and machine learning to predict cytomegalovirus infection status. The study profiled the T cell repertoires of more than 500 subjects by immunosequencing and related them to cytomegalovirus serostatus. All discovery cohort repertoires had been generated on a single sequencing platform. The full study reports these points: When HLA alleles, especially DR and DQ, strongly co-occurred, attributing TCR associations to individual alleles was difficult. Immune exposure information for the cohort was limited to CMV serostatus. Most TCR sequences were seen in very few donors, while some public TCRs were found in many individuals. Some IMGT-functional V segments, including TRBV6-2 and TRBV6-3, could not be distinguished by the 87-base-pair reads and were therefore excluded. Three of the identified cytomegalovirus-associated TCR beta chains were confirmed in vitro to be specific for cytomegalovirus antigens. Specific HLA alleles were associated with 18,000 or so TCR beta sequences at a false discovery rate of 0.05 in a later analysis. A total of roughly 160 TCR beta chains were listed by the study as associated with cytomegalovirus. Cytomegalovirus status was reported to be diagnosed by the classifier with high specificity and sensitivity in both the original and validation cohorts. The sequencing pipeline was judged likely to have produced a cluster of highly shared sequence variants as a technical artifact. Because counts were too low, about 18 rarely observed V segments, including chromosome 9 orphons, were left out of the earlier analysis of several hundred of the donors. A later analysis found that most CMV-associated TCR beta chains appeared HLA-restricted, with HLA associations seemingly driven largely by CMV exposure. Because some donors lacked HLA typing at each locus, the association tests relied only on the typed subset. A further reported finding was that TCR beta sequences accurately predicted the HLA-A and HLA-B alleles for most subjects in the first cohort. In a later analysis, HLA-associated TCR beta chains showed more clonal expansion and lower generation probabilities than non-associated chains that were equally common. The cohort was sequenced for TCR beta chains only, and without alpha or paired-chain data the features that could be detected were limited. A later analysis reported that several top co-occurrence clusters appeared linked to parvovirus B19, influenza, CMV and Epstein-Barr virus. Compared with the approximately 670-donor mean, donors in an Asian-associated ancestry cluster had fewer N-insertions in productive TCRs, according to a later genetic analysis. In an earlier analysis of 587 of the donors, most TCR beta V segments appeared in productive rearrangements about 90% or about 30% of the time, broadly matching IMGT annotations. The presence/absence analyses assumed that sequencing depth was roughly uniform across donors, and that assumption may not be true. V-gene and J-gene trimming of TCR beta chains was associated with a missense DCLRE1C variant in a later genetic analysis, and the association was replicated in an independent cohort. Correlated functional status among segregating V segments might reflect linkage disequilibrium, but an unknown experimental factor could not be ruled out. The authors suggested that the approach could potentially be extended to other disease states and immunological phenotypes. In a later analysis, TCR association rates were found to vary across HLA loci, with the most associated TCRs seen for DRB1 alleles and the fewest for HLA-C alleles.

In total, roughly 710 healthy bone marrow donors made up the cohort. Cohort members were all nominally healthy when sampled, although unrecorded immune exposures were likely present. The donor tested CMV seronegative and was one of the 352 seronegative cohort members. Every donor gave a peripheral blood sample, and the peripheral blood mononuclear cells from that sample were used for TCR beta sequencing. The Qiagen DNeasy Blood Extraction Kit was used to extract genomic DNA from the blood cell samples. The germline V end is reduced by 0 bases and the J end by 6 bases; junction bases left unmatched: 2. From the cysteine up to the phenylalanine, the CDR3 has a length of 15 residues. The sequence is cut down to CDR3 DNA, 45 bases in frame from base 1. Per the germline V gene, SGHRS is the CDR1 and YFSETQ is the CDR2. Libraries were prepared through the immunoSEQ multiplex PCR assay. For the multiplex PCR, a mixture combining 60 forward primers for TCR Vbeta segments and 13 reverse primers for TCR Jbeta segments was used. The CDR3 region of rearranged TCR beta genes was amplified from genomic DNA by a multiplex PCR assay. The amplified TCR beta libraries were sequenced on the Illumina HiSeq System as 87-base-pair reads. The original methods were these. A later analysis counted about 80 million unique TCR beta chains across the approximately 700 repertoires, and some 12 million of these chains were shared by at least two donors. Raw reads were error-corrected and collapsed into unique sequences by a nearest-neighbor algorithm in which closely related sequences were merged to remove PCR and sequencing errors. V, D and J gene segments were assigned by aligning CDR3 sequences to IMGT reference sequences. For a sequence to be retained, a match of at least six nucleotides was required to both a V gene segment and a J gene segment. Rearrangements were classified as productive when the CDR3 lacked stop codons and remained in frame with V and J, and all other rearrangements were classified as non-productive. Following IMGT convention, CDR3 was defined as the stretch from the second conserved V-encoded cysteine up to the conserved J-encoded phenylalanine. Sequences without an unambiguous match to a single V gene segment were excluded from the earlier analysis of about 600 of the donors. An earlier analysis of around 600 of the donors classified V segments as functional when productive rearrangements were above 56.7% and as segregating when the standard deviation between donors was above 5%. A statistical classification framework was built to diagnose cytomegalovirus status from the catalog of TCR beta chain sequences. V and J gene assignment, in a later analysis, came from comparing TCR nucleotide sequences with IMGT/GENE-DB human TR gene sequences. Using the TCRdist pipeline, a later analysis assigned CDR3 sequences along with most-parsimonious VDJ recombination scenarios. A later analysis defined each TCR beta chain by its CDR3 amino acid sequence plus V-gene family, and excluded reads lacking a unique V-gene family. To address suspected cross-contamination and a sequencing artifact, a later analysis removed a few hundred highly shared, low-generation-probability nucleotide sequences. A later analysis calculated a clonal expansion index for each public chain from normalized within-repertoire ranks of inferred template counts. In a later analysis, generation probabilities were computed with a VDJ recombination model fitted to out-of-frame rearrangements, and the resulting probabilities were checked against IGoR. In a later analysis, TCR-TCR, TCR-HLA and TCR-CMV co-occurrence was scored with hypergeometric tests, and a repertoire-size bias correction was applied to TCR pairs. In a later analysis, false discovery rates were estimated by permuting HLA or CMV assignments 20 times. A later analysis grouped co-occurring TCRs with DBSCAN, adding TCRdist sequence similarity when clustering within HLA-allele-positive subsets. Repertoires with fewer than 30,000 or more than 120,000 public chains were left out of co-occurrence clustering, as were five repertoires with anomalous nucleotide sharing. This is the immuneACCESS table as TCRdb keeps it, with only in-frame sequences that have V and J called. A part of the clones is gone; compared with another copy, unresolved V genes explain less than half, and the rest is unexplained. From that table come the V and J calls and clone size; the DNA was used to work out D and trimming. This sample has around 200,000 clones in its table, and around 86% of those were observed once. The ten largest clonotypes hold about 0.84% of the sample.

The sequencing input was PBMCs. The sequence links TRBV5-1 to TRBJ2-3; TRBD2 matches 12 bases in the middle. The sequence derives from a woman aged 18-30 years in good health and CMV-seronegative. The nucleotides are TGCGCCAGCAGCTTGGCTAGCGGGGGGGTTGATACGCAGTATTTT. Translated, this is CASSLASGGVDTQYF. Extended through the reference TRBV5-1 and TRBJ2-3 proteins, this CDR3 yields the full variable domain: KAGVTQTPRYLIKTRGQQVTLSCSPISGHRSVSWYQQTPGQGLQFLFEYFSETQRNKGNFPGRFSGRQFSNSRSEMNVSTLELGDSALYLCASSLASGGVDTQYFGPGTRLTVL.